A selection of T cell receptor beta chains follows, all from one sample in a study of blood T cell repertoires in COVID-19. Some clones are missing from TCRdb's copy, which holds only in-frame ones; the method was immunoSEQ multiplex PCR. The sample holds about 59,000 clones, more than 75% seen once. The sequencing sample was made of peripheral blood. Receptors were obtained from a man older than 75 with acute or convalescent COVID-19. Each CDR3 is given with its conserved first and last residue. D genes are given only for firm matches. Not every row has a clone size; where given, it reads once, few, many or a size class.

V gene	J gene	clone size	D gene	CDR3 DNA	CDR3 protein
TRBV12-3/TRBV12-4	TRBJ2-2	.	.	TGTGCCAGCACCTTAGGGGGTTCCGGGGAGCTGTTTTTT	CASTLGGSGELFF
TRBV11-3	TRBJ2-5	.	TRBD2	TGTGCCAGCAGCTTGGGGTGGACTAGCGGGAGGCAAGAGACCCAGTACTTC	CASSLGWTSGRQETQYF
TRBV2	TRBJ2-3	.	TRBD2	TGTGCCAGCAGTGACGGTTCGAGCGGGGGTACGGATACGCAGTATTTT	CASSDGSSGGTDTQYF
TRBV10-3	TRBJ2-2	once	TRBD1	TGTGCCATCAGTGAGGTGGGACAGTCGAACACCGGGGAGCTGTTTTTT	CAISEVGQSNTGELFF
TRBV7-9	TRBJ2-7	.	TRBD1	TGTGCCAGCAGCAGGGGACAGGGCTACGAGCAGTACTTC	CASSRGQGYEQYF
TRBV7-9	TRBJ1-5	.	TRBD1	TGTGCCAGCAGCTTACCTCATACAGGGGCTCAGCCCCAGCATTTT	CASSLPHTGAQPQHF
TRBV5-5	TRBJ1-4	.	.	TGTGCCAGCAGCCCCCAAATCAGGATGTTTGAAAAACTGTTTTTT	CASSPQIRMFEKLFF
TRBV5-4	TRBJ2-7	.	.	TGTGCCAGCAGCCAAGGTGGGCGGGGATCCGAGCAGTACTTC	CASSQGGRGSEQYF
TRBV3-1/TRBV3-2	TRBJ2-2	.	.	TGTGCCAGCAGCCAGGAGGGAGTTAACACCGGGGAGCTGTTTTTT	CASSQEGVNTGELFF
TRBV28	TRBJ2-7	.	TRBD2	TGTGCCAGCAAGAGCGGGAGAAGAATGGGGAAGAACGAGCAGTACTTC	CASKSGRRMGKNEQYF
TRBV7-8	TRBJ1-2	.	.	TGTGCCAGCAGCTCCCGGGGCGGGGGGCTCTACACCTTC	CASSSRGGGLYTF
TRBV9	TRBJ1-1	few	TRBD1	TGTGCCAGCAGCCTAATGGGACAGGGGAGCGCTGAAGCTTTCTTT	CASSLMGQGSAEAFF
TRBV24-1	TRBJ2-1	.	TRBD2	TGTGCCACCAGTGGGAGACTAGCGGGAGTTAATGAGCAGTTCTTC	CATSGRLAGVNEQFF
TRBV11-3	TRBJ1-1	.	.	TGTGCCAGCAGCTTAGGGGGACAAGAGTACACTGAAGCTTTCTTT	CASSLGGQEYTEAFF
TRBV9	TRBJ2-5	.	.	TGTGCCAGCAGCGTAGGTCAGAAAGAGACCCAGTACTTC	CASSVGQKETQYF
TRBV14	TRBJ2-2	few	.	TGTGCCAGCAGCCAAAGGTCAGGGGTGCCGGGCACCGGGGAGCTGTTTTTT	CASSQRSGVPGTGELFF